This record looks at one T cell receptor (beta chain) sequence and its context. The data are from a study of CD8+ T cells in alopecia areata. Specified treatment: oral pan-JAK inhibitor, 5-10 mg twice daily. Collected material from alopecia areata patients comprised lesional scalp punch biopsies and peripheral blood. Extraction of RNA preceded its reverse transcription into cDNA, which served as the sequencing template. The data were produced by immunoSEQ multiplex PCR, yet TCRdb's version contains in-frame clones alone and is incomplete. This table holds fewer than 250,000 clones, around two fifths found once. The CDR3 has 12 amino acids. CDR1 and CDR2 (germline): SGHRS, YFSETQ. Trimming cost V 4 bases and J 5 bases, with 7 bases left between them.

This rearrangement joins TRBV5-1 to TRBJ2-1, with D unclear. Specimen: CD4+ T cells sorted from blood, collected at week 34, from a patient treated with tofacitinib. The TCR comes from a human donor with alopecia areata. CDR3 region: CASSPANNEQFF. CDR3 DNA sequence: TGCGCCAGCAGCCCAGCCAACAATGAGCAGTTCTTC.